The 10 T cell receptor beta chains reported below all come from one sample, sequenced in a study of T cell responses to AZD1222 COVID-19 vaccine. Clones were sequenced by immunoSEQ multiplex PCR, and TCRdb holds only the in-frame ones, with some missing. Of around 120,000 clones listed, 90% to 95% are singletons. Sequencing was performed on peripheral blood, taken on day 0 of AZD1222 vaccination. These receptors all stem from an adult in good health.

The chain links TRBV5-1 to TRBJ1-4, with 9 bases identical to TRBD1. Trimming cost V 4 bases and J 5 bases; bases outside gene matches: 3. The CDR3 extends over 14 amino acids. Germline V gene sequence: CDR1 SGHRS, CDR2 YFSETQ. CDR3 nucleotides: TGCGCCAGCAGCCCCGGGACAGGGAATGAAAAACTGTTTTTT. Translating gives CASSPGTGNEKLFF.

The rearrangement uses TRBV19 and TRBJ2-1; D gene uncertain. Germline CDR1 LNHDA, CDR2 SQIVND (reference sequence). This CDR3 has 16 residues. V was shortened by 5 bases and J by 2 bases, with 16 bases between the two germline ends. The CDR3 sequence is CASSDPLRRTYNEQFF. The CDR3 DNA reads TGTGCCAGTAGTGATCCCCTTCGAAGGACCTACAATGAGCAGTTCTTC.

The chain has TRBV6-5 and TRBJ1-1, with D uncertain. The V end was cut by 7 bases, the J end by 0 bases, with 9 bases between. Germline V gene lookup returns CDR1 MNHEY and CDR2 SVGAGI. This CDR3 has 13 residues. The CDR3 loop reads CASTAALNTEAFF. CDR3 DNA: TGTGCCAGCACCGCAGCCTTGAACACTGAAGCTTTCTTT.

This rearrangement joins TRBV12-5 to TRBJ2-5; D is unresolved. The CDR3 consists of 15 residues. Per germline, CDR1 LGHNT and CDR2 FRNRAP. Trimming removed 2 bases from V and 2 bases from J, with 12 bases in between. The CDR3 DNA is TGTGCTAGTGGTTTGCTCTGGGGATCACAAGAGACCCAGTACTTC. This sequence encodes CASGLLWGSQETQYF.

The V gene is TRBV5-1, the J gene TRBJ1-4, with D possibly being TRBD1 (6 bases). The ends were cut back, 2 bases at V and 6 bases at J, with 11 bases in the middle. From germline, CDR1 is SGHRS and CDR2 YFSETQ. The CDR3 contains 14 residues. This CDR3 reads CASSFRGSDEKLFF. The CDR3 DNA is TGCGCCAGCAGCTTTAGGGGGAGTGATGAAAAACTGTTTTTT.

This chain uses TRBV7-9 with TRBJ1-2; D is unclear. This CDR3 is 16 amino acids long. The V end was cut by 1 base, the J end by 0 bases, with 12 bases between. CDR1 SEHNR and CDR2 FQNEAQ come from the germline V gene (reference sequence). The DNA of the CDR3 is TGTGCCAGCAGCTTAGTTCGGGGAAACGCTAACTATGGCTACACCTTC. As protein: CASSLVRGNANYGYTF.

V usage is TRBV2 and J usage is TRBJ1-2; 8 bases fit TRBD1. The J segment lost 5 bases and the V segment lost 4 bases, leaving 6 bases of the junction unmatched. Germline values: CDR1 SNHLY, CDR2 FYNNEI. The CDR3 runs to 14 residues. Here the CDR3 reads CASSAQGQGYGYTF. CDR3 DNA sequence: TGTGCCAGCAGTGCTCAAGGACAGGGATATGGCTACACCTTC.

As DNA, the CDR3 is TGTGCCAGCAGCTTAGCGGGAGTAAATGAAAAACTGTTTTTT. It is translated as CASSLAGVNEKLFF. V is TRBV7-9 and J is TRBJ1-4; D call uncertain. The CDR3 has 14 amino acids. Germline V CDR1 and CDR2: SEHNR, FQNEAQ (reference sequence). Trimming pared 0 bases from V and 5 bases from J, leaving 7 bases between. Full variable domain (rest looked up from reference TRBV7-9 and TRBJ1-4): DTGVSQNPRHKITKRGQNVTFRCDPISEHNRLYWYRQTLGQGPEFLTYFQNEAQLEKSRLLSDRFSAERPKGSFSTLEIQRTEQGDSAMYLCASSLAGVNEKLFFGSGTQLSVL.

As DNA, the CDR3 is TGTGCCAGCAGCCCCACGGGACAGTCCAATGAGCAGTTCTTC. The encoded protein is CASSPTGQSNEQFF. This chain connects TRBV9 to TRBJ2-1, with TRBD1 matching 7 bases. The CDR3 consists of 14 residues. Germline V CDR1 and CDR2: SGDLS, YYNGEE. Losses at the gene ends were 4 bases for V and 6 bases for J; bases not matched to a gene: 7. Full variable domain (remainder filled in from reference TRBV9 and TRBJ2-1): DSGVTQTPKHLITATGQRVTLRCSPRSGDLSVYWYQQSLDQGLQFLIQYYNGEERAKGNILERFSAQQFPDLHSELNLSSLELGDSALYFCASSPTGQSNEQFFGPGTRLTVL.

The V call is TRBV18, the J call TRBJ1-5; D might be TRBD1 (6 bases). Per the germline V gene, CDR1 is KGHSH and CDR2 is LQKENI. This CDR3 has 16 residues. V lost 1 base, J lost 1 base, and 11 bases lay in between. DNA for the CDR3: TGTGCCAGCTCACCACTTGGGGGGCTGAGCAATCAGCCCCAGCATTTT. Protein product: CASSPLGGLSNQPQHF. Variable domain in full (rest from reference TRBV18 and TRBJ1-5): NAGVMQNPRHLVRRRGQEARLRCSPMKGHSHVYWYRQLPEEGLKFMVYLQKENIIDESGMPKERFSAEFPKEGPSILRIQQVVRGDSAAYFCASSPLGGLSNQPQHFGDGTRLSIL.